This TCR beta chain was profiled in a study of long-term antiretroviral therapy in people with HIV. Survey-level resolution applied to immunoSEQ assay v3.0. This table comes from immunoSEQ multiplex PCR, and its TCRdb copy is limited to in-frame clones, with some not included. The sample records under 20,000 clones, over 70% being singletons. A remark on this clone: The target antigen is unknown.

V lost 4 bases to trimming and J lost 3 bases, with 14 bases between them. The CDR3 spans 15 residues. Germline CDR1 SGHTS, CDR2 YDEGEE. Study-wide results and limits: After ART, diversity increased yet remained lower than transplant donor controls.

V usage is TRBV5-8 and J usage is TRBJ1-5; D is unclear. Here the sequenced sample was unsorted PBMCs, taken 1.5 years before starting antiretroviral therapy. The sequence came from a woman aged 45 to 65 with HIV. The DNA for the CDR3 is TGTGCCAGCAGCCTCCGTTCGGGGTACAATCAGCCCCAGCATTTT. It specifies CASSLRSGYNQPQHF.